A single sample gave rise to the 30 T cell receptor beta chains below, sequenced in a study of T-cell memory formation after mild COVID-19. TCRdb used MiXCR to reprocess the 5' RACE reads, holding one entry per CDR3 protein. This table has 300,000 to 400,000 distinct CDR3 sequences, 25% to 30% appearing once. Sequencing was performed on PBMCs or a T cell subset sorted from them (not recorded which). Receptors originate from an adult woman who had mild COVID-19 (a few samples of this study predate the infection). Cell type and time point are not known.

The chain combines TRBV20-1 with TRBJ2-7, with 12 nucleotides matching TRBD2. CDR1 is DFQATT, CDR2 SNEGSKA, per germline (reference sequence). This CDR3 contains 16 residues. V lost 2 bases and J lost 5; bases outside the gene matches: 10. CDR3 region: CSARRASGGAHHEQYF. The DNA for the CDR3 is TGCAGTGCTAGAAGGGCTAGCGGGGGGGCCCACCACGAGCAGTACTTC.

This rearrangement joins TRBV5-1 to TRBJ1-2; the D gene is possibly TRBD1 (5 bases). This CDR3 is 13 amino acids long. Trimming cost V 2 bases and J 8 bases, with 13 bases left between them. The germline V gene encodes CDR1 SGHRS and CDR2 YFSETQ. DNA of the CDR3: TGCGCCAGCAGCTTAGAGGCAGGGAGAGGCTACACCTTC. Translated: CASSLEAGRGYTF.

This clonotype was counted only a few times. This rearrangement joins TRBV6-5 to TRBJ2-1; 12 nucleotides agree with TRBD2. From germline, CDR1 is MNHEY and CDR2 SVGAGI. The CDR3 spans 16 residues. With V trimmed by 5 bases and J by 8 bases, 10 bases remained unmatched. In nucleotides, the CDR3 is TGTGCCAGCAGTCTAGCGGGGGGGCGCCTTGGAGATGAGCAGTTCTTC. Its protein product is CASSLAGGRLGDEQFF.

The chain joins TRBV5-6 to TRBJ2-3; TRBD2 matches at 8 bases. This CDR3 contains 17 residues. Germline assignment: CDR1 SGHDT and CDR2 YYEEEE. V trimming: 4 bases; J trimming: 4 bases; junction bases outside the gene matches: 14. CDR3 in amino acids: CASSAMQLAGWSDTQYF. In DNA form, the CDR3 reads TGTGCCAGCAGCGCGATGCAATTAGCGGGATGGTCAGATACGCAGTATTTT.

This chain joins TRBV10-3 and TRBJ2-1; 9 nucleotides match TRBD1. V shed 9 bases and J 4 bases; nucleotides not matched to a gene: 1. Germline V CDR1 and CDR2: ENHRY, SYGVKD. The CDR3 spans 12 residues. CDR3 nucleotides: TGTGCCATTGGGACAGGGTACAATGAGCAGTTCTTC. Protein product: CAIGTGYNEQFF.

This clonotype was observed a few times. At one of its ends the junction is not consistent with the germline gene, which may arise from a read error. The V and J genes are TRBV10-3 and TRBJ2-1, with D perhaps matching TRBD1 (7 bases). This CDR3 is built from 15 residues. Germline CDR1 ENHRY, CDR2 SYGVKD. DNA for the CDR3: TGTGCCATCAGTGAGACGGGAGCCCCCCGCGGACAGGAGGTCTTC. This encodes CAISETGAPRGQEVF.

Turning to this clonotype: Mismatch with germline at one junction end may stem from a read error. The rearrangement uses TRBV4-2 and TRBJ1-2; 9 nucleotides align to TRBD1. Germline V CDR1 and CDR2: LGHNA, YNFKEQ. The CDR3 sequence is 15 residues long. The CDR3 region is CASSQARTGDYGHTF. In nucleotides, the CDR3 is TGTGCCAGCAGCCAGGCCCGGACAGGGGACTATGGCCACACCTTC.

Only a few counts were recorded for this clonotype. The rearrangement links TRBV7-6 to TRBJ1-1, with a tentative D call TRBD1 (6 bases). V was clipped by 5 bases and J by 4 bases, with 17 bases between them. Germline V gene lookup returns CDR1 SGHVS and CDR2 FNYEAQ. The length of the CDR3 is 15 residues. CDR3 DNA sequence: TGTGCCAGCAGCCCCAGGGGCCCCACGGGCACTGAAGCTTTCTTT. It codes for CASSPRGPTGTEAFF.

V gene TRBV20-1 combines with J gene TRBJ2-1; D may be TRBD1 (6 bases). V lost 0 bases, J lost 6 bases, and 21 bases lay in between. The CDR3 runs 17 residues. Looked up from germline, CDR1 is DFQATT and CDR2 is SNEGSKA (reference sequence). The CDR3: CSARDILDSKGGNEQFF. The DNA for the CDR3 is TGCAGTGCTAGAGATATCCTGGACTCCAAAGGGGGCAATGAGCAGTTCTTC.

This chain joins TRBV11-2 and TRBJ2-7; D gene ambiguous. The CDR3 consists of 13 residues. CDR1 and CDR2 (germline): SGHAT, FQNNGV. Trimming pared 5 bases from V and 2 bases from J, leaving 10 bases between. CDR3 amino acids: CASSRRSTYEQYF. Written as DNA, the CDR3 is TGTGCCAGCAGCCGTAGGAGTACCTACGAGCAGTACTTC.

This sequence joins TRBV4-3 and TRBJ2-3; the match to TRBD2 covers 11 bases. Germline CDR1 LGHNA, CDR2 YSLEER. The J segment lost 1 base and the V segment lost 0 bases, leaving 18 bases of the junction unmatched. This CDR3 has 22 residues. The CDR3 sequence: CASSQDGLVAGGPNSRTDTQYF. The CDR3 bases are TGCGCCAGCAGCCAAGATGGGTTGGTAGCGGGAGGGCCTAACTCCCGCACAGATACGCAGTATTTT.

The rearrangement links TRBV6-5 to TRBJ2-6; D gene uncertain. CDR1 MNHEY and CDR2 SVGAGI come from the germline V gene. V was trimmed by 4 bases and J by 2 bases, leaving 9 bases between them. The CDR3 spans 15 residues. CDR3 DNA sequence: TGTGCCAGCAGTTCCCTAGGGCCTGGGGCCAACGTCCTGACTTTC. Protein sequence: CASSSLGPGANVLTF.

This clonotype occurred a few times. This chain uses TRBV5-1 with TRBJ2-5; tentative D call: TRBD1 (5 bases). CDR1 is SGHRS, CDR2 YFSETQ, per germline. The V gene lost 6 bases and the J gene lost 4 bases, with 10 bases spanning the gap. This CDR3 comprises 12 residues. CDR3: CASNQGLETQYF. The CDR3 nucleotides are TGCGCCAGCAACCAGGGATTAGAGACCCAGTACTTC.

This clonotype has a handful of counts. The chain carries TRBV12-3 or TRBV12-4 and TRBJ2-3; a possible D gene is TRBD1 (6 bases). The CDR3 contains 15 residues. V was pared by 6 bases and J by 1 base, with 14 bases between. CDR3 sequence reads: CASRRWDTGTDTQYF. CDR3 coding DNA: TGTGCCAGCAGACGATGGGACACAGGCACAGATACGCAGTATTTT.

This clonotype appeared a few times. At one of its ends the junction is not consistent with the germline gene, which may arise from a read error. The chain recombines TRBV2 with TRBJ2-7, with D perhaps assigned TRBD1 or TRBD2 (5 bases each). Germline loops: CDR1 SNHLY, CDR2 FYNNEI. CDR3 length equals 11 residues. In nucleotides, the CDR3 is TGTGCCGAGGGGATCGGAAAAGGGTTTAGCTTC. Residues: CAEGIGKGFSF.

This chain links TRBV27 with TRBJ2-1; TRBD1 might be the D (5 bases). The CDR3 runs to 13 residues. CDR1 MNHEY and CDR2 SMNVEV come from the germline V gene (reference sequence). The germline V and J ends were trimmed by 7 bases and 7 bases, with 14 bases remaining between them. The CDR3 DNA sequence: TGTGCCAGCATTTCAGTGGGGCGAAATGAGCAGTTCTTC. It yields the protein CASISVGRNEQFF.

The chain links TRBV15 to TRBJ2-5, with D uncertain. The ends were cut back, 6 bases at V and 4 bases at J, with 9 bases in the middle. The CDR3 consists of 12 residues. Germline V gene sequence: CDR1 LNHNV, CDR2 YYDKDF (reference sequence). CDR3 nucleotides: TGTGCCACCAGGATCCCCGGAGAGACCCAGTACTTC. Its translation: CATRIPGETQYF.

The V call is TRBV9, the J call TRBJ2-7; D tentatively fits TRBD1 or TRBD2 (5 bases each). The CDR3 has 14 amino acids. Between the trimmed V and J ends, which lost 0 bases and 7 bases, there was a span of 14 bases. The germline V gene has CDR1 SGDLS and CDR2 YYNGEE. The CDR3 sequence is CASSVGDRWGEQYF. The DNA of the CDR3 is TGTGCCAGCAGCGTAGGGGACCGGTGGGGTGAGCAGTACTTC. The variable domain in full, completed from reference TRBV9 and TRBJ2-7, reads DSGVTQTPKHLITATGQRVTLRCSPRSGDLSVYWYQQSLDQGLQFLIQYYNGEERAKGNILERFSAQQFPDLHSELNLSSLELGDSALYFCASSVGDRWGEQYFGPGTRLTVT.

The V and J genes are TRBV6-2 or TRBV6-3 and TRBJ2-1, with 9 positions matching TRBD1. The CDR3 covers 15 residues. Germline loops: CDR1 MNHEY, CDR2 SVGEGT. With V trimmed by 6 bases and J by 3 bases, 6 bases remained unmatched. This CDR3 reads CASSRPGQGYNEQFF. The CDR3 DNA reads TGTGCCAGCAGCAGACCGGGACAGGGCTACAATGAGCAGTTCTTC.

This chain links TRBV13 with TRBJ2-1; D call uncertain. Trimming pared 3 bases from V and 10 bases from J, leaving 4 bases between. Germline CDR1 is PRHDT and CDR2 is FYEKMQ (reference sequence). The CDR3 has 10 residues. Here the CDR3 reads CASSFYEQFF. DNA for the CDR3: TGTGCCAGCAGCTTTTACGAGCAGTTCTTC. Combining the CDR3 with reference TRBV13 and TRBJ2-1 gives the whole variable domain AAGVIQSPRHLIKEKRETATLKCYPIPRHDTVYWYQQGPGQDPQFLISFYEKMQSDKGSIPDRFSAQQFSDYHSELNMSSLELGDSALYFCASSFYEQFFGPGTRLTVL.

The chain uses TRBV12-3 or TRBV12-4 and TRBJ2-7; D is uncertain. The V end was cut by 6 bases, the J end by 5 bases, with 20 bases between. The CDR3 has 15 amino acids. The CDR3 protein is CASSPRTGWRNEQYF. The DNA for the CDR3 is TGTGCCAGCAGCCCTAGGACGGGTTGGCGGAACGAGCAGTACTTC.

This chain joins TRBV23-1 and TRBJ1-1; the match to TRBD1 covers 9 bases. TRBV23-1 counts as an open reading frame of uncertain function. Trimming at V came to 0 bases and at J to 1 base, leaving 0 bases not matched to a gene. This CDR3 is built from 15 residues. The CDR3 sequence: CASSQSTGGNTEAFF. The CDR3, as DNA: TGCGCCAGCAGTCAATCGACAGGGGGGAACACTGAAGCTTTCTTT.

This clonotype was picked up many times. The V gene is TRBV7-2, the J gene TRBJ2-3; D is unclear. The CDR3 sequence is 15 residues long. Germline CDR1 and CDR2: SGHTA and FQGNSA. Trimming took off 2 bases at V and 1 base at J, with 10 bases between the two ends. In DNA form, the CDR3 reads TGTGCCAGCAGCTTAAGCTTTGGCGGCACAGATACGCAGTATTTT. This codes for CASSLSFGGTDTQYF.

This clonotype was seen a handful of times. The chain employs TRBV5-1 and TRBJ2-1, with 7 bases matching TRBD2. This CDR3 region has 15 residues. CDR1 is SGHRS, CDR2 YFSETQ, per germline. J gave up 7 bases and V 2 bases, and 9 bases lay outside the gene matches. Written as DNA, the CDR3 is TGCGCCAGCAGCTTAGGGGAGGGCCGGATGAATGAGCAGTTCTTC. It yields the protein CASSLGEGRMNEQFF.

This chain joins TRBV20-1 and TRBJ2-5, with 10 positions matching TRBD2. Germline V lookup: CDR1 DFQATT, CDR2 SNEGSKA (reference sequence). J gave up 6 bases and V 0 bases, and 4 bases lay outside the gene matches. The CDR3 is made up of 14 amino acids. The CDR3 is CSARESSGRQTQYF. The CDR3, as DNA: TGCAGTGCTAGAGAGTCTAGCGGGAGACAGACCCAGTACTTC.

The V and J genes are TRBV9 and TRBJ2-2; D remains ambiguous. V shed 0 bases and J shed 5 bases, with 8 bases lying between them. The V gene's germline CDR1 is SGDLS and CDR2 YYNGEE. The CDR3 spans 14 residues. The DNA for the CDR3 is TGTGCCAGCAGCGTAGTCCTGGGGACCGGGGAGCTGTTTTTT. Translation gives CASSVVLGTGELFF.

This rearrangement joins TRBV27 to TRBJ2-7, with a weak D call TRBD1 (6 bases). CDR3 size: 13 residues. CDR1 is MNHEY, CDR2 SMNVEV, per germline (reference sequence). The ends were cut back, 4 bases at V and 3 bases at J, with 10 bases in the middle. The CDR3, as DNA: TGTGCCAGCAGTTGGGGCAGGGGCTACGAGCAGTACTTC. Translated: CASSWGRGYEQYF.

J is TRBJ2-3 and V is TRBV11-2, with TRBD2 as a possible D gene (5 bases). The length of the CDR3 is 12 residues. From germline, CDR1 is SGHAT and CDR2 FQNNGV. Trimming pared 3 bases from V and 7 bases from J, leaving 8 bases between. CDR3 coding DNA: TGTGCCAGCAGCTTTCAGCGGAATACGCAGTATTTT. Amino acids: CASSFQRNTQYF.

In its sample, this clonotype was seen many times. V is TRBV7-3 and J is TRBJ2-3; 10 nucleotides agree with TRBD2. V shed 0 bases and J 7 bases; nucleotides not matched to a gene: 7. The CDR3 has 16 residues. The germline V gene encodes CDR1 SGHTA and CDR2 FQGTGA. The DNA of the CDR3 is TGTGCCAGCAGCTTAACGCTAGCGGGAGTGGAGAATACGCAGTATTTT. As protein: CASSLTLAGVENTQYF.

V is TRBV3-1 and J is TRBJ2-7; 7 nucleotides agree with TRBD2. This CDR3 is 16 amino acids long. V was clipped by 3 bases and J by 7 bases; unmatched bases: 15. In germline, CDR1 is LGHDT, CDR2 YNNKEL (reference sequence). As DNA, the CDR3 is TGTGCCAGCAGCCAGGGGGAGGGACCCTATTTTATGGAGCAGTACTTC. It translates to CASSQGEGPYFMEQYF.